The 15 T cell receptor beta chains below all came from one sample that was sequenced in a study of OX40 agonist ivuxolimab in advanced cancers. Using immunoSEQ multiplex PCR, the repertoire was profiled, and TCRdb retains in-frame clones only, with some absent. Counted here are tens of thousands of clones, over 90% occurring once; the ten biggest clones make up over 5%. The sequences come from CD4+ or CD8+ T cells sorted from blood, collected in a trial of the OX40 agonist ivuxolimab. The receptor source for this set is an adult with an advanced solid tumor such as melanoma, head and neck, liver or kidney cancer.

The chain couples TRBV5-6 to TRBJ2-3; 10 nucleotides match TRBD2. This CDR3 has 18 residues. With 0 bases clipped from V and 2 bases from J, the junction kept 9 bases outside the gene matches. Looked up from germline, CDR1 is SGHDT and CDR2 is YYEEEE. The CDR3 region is CASSLASSGGPYTDTQYF. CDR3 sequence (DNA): TGTGCCAGCAGCTTGGCGTCTAGCGGGGGCCCCTACACAGATACGCAGTATTTT.

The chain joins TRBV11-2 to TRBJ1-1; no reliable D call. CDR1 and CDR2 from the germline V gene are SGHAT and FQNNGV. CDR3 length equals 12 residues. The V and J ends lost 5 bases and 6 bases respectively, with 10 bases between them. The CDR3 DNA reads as TGTGCCAGCAGCCCCGGCCTTCCTGAAGCTTTCTTT. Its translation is CASSPGLPEAFF.

CDR3 sequence (DNA): TGTGCCAGCAGCCTACCGGGACTGGGGAACACCGGGGAGCTGTTTTTT. It encodes CASSLPGLGNTGELFF. V gene TRBV11-2 combines with J gene TRBJ2-2; tentatively, D is TRBD2 (6 bases). CDR1 is SGHAT, CDR2 FQNNGV, per germline. Trimming removed 5 bases from V and 1 base from J, with 14 bases in between. The CDR3 spans 16 residues.

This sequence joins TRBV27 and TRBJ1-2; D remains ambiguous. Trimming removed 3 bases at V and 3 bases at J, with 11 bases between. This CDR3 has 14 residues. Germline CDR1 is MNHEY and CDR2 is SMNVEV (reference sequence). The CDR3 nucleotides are TGTGCCAGCAGTTTGAAGGGTAGGGACTATGGCTACACCTTC. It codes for CASSLKGRDYGYTF.

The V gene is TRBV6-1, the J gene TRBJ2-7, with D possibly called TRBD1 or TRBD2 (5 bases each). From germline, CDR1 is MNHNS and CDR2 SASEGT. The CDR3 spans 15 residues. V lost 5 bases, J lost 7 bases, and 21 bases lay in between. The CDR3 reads CASSSFHGTQDEQYF. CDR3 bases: TGTGCCAGCAGTAGCTTTCACGGGACGCAGGATGAGCAGTACTTC.

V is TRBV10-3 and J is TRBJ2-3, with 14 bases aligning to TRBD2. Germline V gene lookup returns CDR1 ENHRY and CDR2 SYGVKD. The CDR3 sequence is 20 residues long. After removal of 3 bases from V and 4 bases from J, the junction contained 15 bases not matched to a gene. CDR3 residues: CAISDPDPGLAGAEADTQYF. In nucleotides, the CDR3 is TGTGCCATCAGTGATCCCGATCCGGGACTAGCGGGAGCGGAGGCAGATACGCAGTATTTT.

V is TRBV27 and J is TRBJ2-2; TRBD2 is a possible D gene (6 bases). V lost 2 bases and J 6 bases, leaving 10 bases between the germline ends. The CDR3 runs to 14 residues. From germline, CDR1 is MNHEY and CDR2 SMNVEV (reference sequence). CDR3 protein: CASSLMGEAGELFF. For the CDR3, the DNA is TGTGCCAGCAGTTTAATGGGGGAGGCCGGGGAGCTGTTTTTT.

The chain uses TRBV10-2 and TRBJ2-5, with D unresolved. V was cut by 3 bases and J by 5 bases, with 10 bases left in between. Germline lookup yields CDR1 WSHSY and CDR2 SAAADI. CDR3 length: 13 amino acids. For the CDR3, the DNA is TGCGCCAGCAGTGAACAAGATGAGGAGACCCAGTACTTC. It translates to CASSEQDEETQYF.

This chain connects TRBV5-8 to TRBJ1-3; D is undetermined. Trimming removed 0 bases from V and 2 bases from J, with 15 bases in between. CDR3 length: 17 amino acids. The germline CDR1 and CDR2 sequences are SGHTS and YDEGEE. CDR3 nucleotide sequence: TGTGCCAGCAGCTTGGGACCGCTAAATTCCCCTGGAAACACCATATATTTT. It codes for CASSLGPLNSPGNTIYF.

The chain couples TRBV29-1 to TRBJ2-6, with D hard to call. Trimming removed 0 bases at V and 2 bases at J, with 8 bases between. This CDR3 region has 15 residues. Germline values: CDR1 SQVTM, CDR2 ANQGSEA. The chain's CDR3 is CSVEDQAAGANVLTF. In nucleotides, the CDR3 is TGCAGCGTTGAAGATCAGGCGGCTGGGGCCAACGTCCTGACTTTC. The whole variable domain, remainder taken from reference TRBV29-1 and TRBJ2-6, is SAVISQKPSRDICQRGTSLTIQCQVDSQVTMMFWYRQQPGQSLTLIATANQGSEATYESGFVIDKFPISRPNLTFSTLTVSNMSPEDSSIYLCSVEDQAAGANVLTFGAGSRLTVL.

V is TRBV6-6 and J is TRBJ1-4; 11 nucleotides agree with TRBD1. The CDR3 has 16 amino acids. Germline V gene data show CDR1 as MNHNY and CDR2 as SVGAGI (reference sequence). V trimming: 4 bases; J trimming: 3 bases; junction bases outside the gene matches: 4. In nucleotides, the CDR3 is TGTGCCAGCAGTTCGGACAGGGGGCAGGCTAATGAAAAACTGTTTTTT. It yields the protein CASSSDRGQANEKLFF.

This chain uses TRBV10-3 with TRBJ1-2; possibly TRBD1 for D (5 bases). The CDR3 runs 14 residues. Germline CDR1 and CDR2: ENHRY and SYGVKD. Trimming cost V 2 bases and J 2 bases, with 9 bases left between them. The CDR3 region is CAISEVGENYGYTF. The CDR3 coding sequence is TGTGCCATCAGTGAGGTAGGGGAGAACTATGGCTACACCTTC.

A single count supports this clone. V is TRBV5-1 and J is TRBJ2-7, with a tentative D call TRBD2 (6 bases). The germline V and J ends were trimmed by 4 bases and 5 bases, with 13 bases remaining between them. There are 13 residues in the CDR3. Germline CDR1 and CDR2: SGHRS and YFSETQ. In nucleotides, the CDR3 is TGCGCCAGCAGCCGGACCGGGAGAGACGAGCAGTACTTC. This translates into CASSRTGRDEQYF. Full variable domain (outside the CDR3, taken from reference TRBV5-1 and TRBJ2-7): KAGVTQTPRYLIKTRGQQVTLSCSPISGHRSVSWYQQTPGQGLQFLFEYFSETQRNKGNFPGRFSGRQFSNSRSEMNVSTLELGDSALYLCASSRTGRDEQYFGPGTRLTVT.

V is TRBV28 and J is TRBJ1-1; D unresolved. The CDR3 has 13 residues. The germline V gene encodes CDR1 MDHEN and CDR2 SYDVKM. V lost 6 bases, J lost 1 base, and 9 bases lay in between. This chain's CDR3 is CASRRSTNTEAFF. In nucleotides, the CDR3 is TGTGCCAGCAGACGGTCCACGAACACTGAAGCTTTCTTT.

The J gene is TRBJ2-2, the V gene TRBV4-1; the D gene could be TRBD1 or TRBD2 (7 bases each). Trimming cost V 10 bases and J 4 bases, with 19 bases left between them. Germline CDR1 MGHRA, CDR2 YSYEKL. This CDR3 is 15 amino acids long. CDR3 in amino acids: CATQGEGAVTGELFF. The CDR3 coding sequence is TGCGCCACCCAGGGGGAGGGGGCGGTCACCGGGGAGCTGTTTTTT.